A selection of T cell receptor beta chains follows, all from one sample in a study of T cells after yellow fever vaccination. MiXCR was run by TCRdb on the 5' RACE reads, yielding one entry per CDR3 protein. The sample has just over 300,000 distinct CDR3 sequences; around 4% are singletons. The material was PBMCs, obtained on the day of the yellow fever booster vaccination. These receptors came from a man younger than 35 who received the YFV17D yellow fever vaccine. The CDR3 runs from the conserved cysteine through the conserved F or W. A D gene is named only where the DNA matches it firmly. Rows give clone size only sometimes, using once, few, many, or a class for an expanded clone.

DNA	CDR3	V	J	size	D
TGCGCCAGCAGCTTGGAACTTTTGTGGGGTGGGGAGCTGTTTTTT	CASSLELLWGGELFF	TRBV5-1	TRBJ2-2	few	NA
TGTGCCAGCAGCTCCGGGGTGTGGGAGACCCAGTACTTC	CASSSGVWETQYF	TRBV7-6	TRBJ2-5	many	NA
TGTGCCAGCAGCCAAGCCGCGGTGCTCTCTTCGCCCCCTGGGGCCAACGTCCTGACTTTC	CASSQAAVLSSPPGANVLTF	TRBV3-1	TRBJ2-6	many	NA
TGTGCCACCAGCAGAGAGGGCTCCGGCACTGAAGCTTTCTTT	CATSREGSGTEAFF	TRBV15	TRBJ1-1	NA	NA
TGCGCCAGCAGTCGTCCAATGTATCCAGGCCGACAAGAGACCCAGTACTTC	CASSRPMYPGRQETQYF	TRBV23-1	TRBJ2-5	NA	NA
TGTGCCAGCAGCATGACCTCAGCAGATACGCAGTATTTT	CASSMTSADTQYF	TRBV5-6	TRBJ2-3	many	NA
TGTGCCAGCACTGGCGGGGGGTTTGCCTACAATGAGCAGTTCTTC	CASTGGGFAYNEQFF	TRBV2	TRBJ2-1	few	TRBD2
TGTGCCAGCAGGTCAATATCTCGCGGCTACACCTTC	CASRSISRGYTF	TRBV27	TRBJ1-2	NA	NA
TGTGCCAGCAGTTACGACCCCGGGACAGGGTACTCTGGGGCCAACGTCCTGACTTTC	CASSYDPGTGYSGANVLTF	TRBV6-2/TRBV6-3	TRBJ2-6	NA	TRBD1
TGTGCCAGCAGCCCCCGACCCCCGCCAGGGCCCATTTACTTC	CASSPRPPPGPIYF	TRBV7-3	TRBJ2-5	many	NA
TGTGCCAGCAGCCCACGGACAGGGGTGGGCGAGCAGTACTTC	CASSPRTGVGEQYF	TRBV7-9	TRBJ2-7	many	TRBD1
TGTGCCAGCAGTTGGGGGAGTGGCTATGGCTACACCTTC	CASSWGSGYGYTF	TRBV12-3/TRBV12-4	TRBJ1-2	NA	NA
TGTGCCAGCAGCTTGGCACCCTCCGGGGTGAATGAGCAGTTCTTC	CASSLAPSGVNEQFF	TRBV5-4	TRBJ2-1	NA	NA
TGCGCCAGCAGCCAAGAACTATCTAGGGACGTCTACAATGAGCAGTTCTTC	CASSQELSRDVYNEQFF	TRBV4-3	TRBJ2-1	many	NA
TGTGCCAGCAGCTTAGCGGGGGGGGTCGGGGAGCTGTTTTTT	CASSLAGGVGELFF	TRBV7-8	TRBJ2-2	many	TRBD2
TGCGCCAGCAGCTCCGGACTAGTTCTCCATGAGCAGTTCTTC	CASSSGLVLHEQFF	TRBV5-1	TRBJ2-1	NA	TRBD2
TGTGCCAGCAGCCCTTACAATGTCGCCGGGGAGCTGTTTTTT	CASSPYNVAGELFF	TRBV7-9	TRBJ2-2	many	NA
TGCGCCAGCAGCCAAGAAGTGTCGACAGGGAAGTCCGGGGAGCTGTTTTTT	CASSQEVSTGKSGELFF	TRBV4-3	TRBJ2-2	few	TRBD1
TGTGCCAGCAGCGTAGCTACAGGGCCCGCGGCCATATATTTT	CASSVATGPAAIYF	TRBV9	TRBJ1-3	many	NA
TGTGCCAGCAGTTACGTCGTAACAGGCGTAGGGAATGAGCAGTTCTTC	CASSYVVTGVGNEQFF	TRBV6-5	TRBJ2-1	many	NA
TGTGCCAGCTCGCCTCCGGGACAGATTTACTATGGCTACACCTTC	CASSPPGQIYYGYTF	TRBV18	TRBJ1-2	many	TRBD1
TGCAGTGCTAGAGCTCTAGCCCGGAACACAGATACGCAGTATTTT	CSARALARNTDTQYF	TRBV20-1	TRBJ2-3	NA	NA
TGTGCCAGCAGCGGGGACCTAGCGAACACCGGGGAGCTGTTTTTT	CASSGDLANTGELFF	TRBV7-2	TRBJ2-2	NA	NA
TGCGCCAGCAGGGGCGGGGGGGCCTACGAGCAGTACTTC	CASRGGGAYEQYF	TRBV5-1	TRBJ2-7	NA	TRBD2
TGTGCCAGCAGCTTAGAAGGGGGATCCGACAATGAGCAGTTCTTC	CASSLEGGSDNEQFF	TRBV7-9	TRBJ2-1	few	NA
TGTGCCAGCAGTACGGGACAGGACTATGGCTACACCTTC	CASSTGQDYGYTF	TRBV28	TRBJ1-2	many	TRBD1
TGTGCCAGCAGGAGTCAAAACACCGGGGAGCTGTTTTTT	CASRSQNTGELFF	TRBV7-2	TRBJ2-2	few	NA
TGCAGTGCTAGACTACCGGGGGTAGATGCTGAGCAGTTCTTC	CSARLPGVDAEQFF	TRBV20-1	TRBJ2-1	NA	NA
TGCGCCAGCAGCCGACTACCACAGGGGGTTAATGAGCAGTTCTTC	CASSRLPQGVNEQFF	TRBV5-1	TRBJ2-1	many	TRBD1